This T cell receptor beta chain was sequenced during a study of blood T cell repertoires in COVID-19. Overall study context: Spain, Italy and the United States supplied samples that represented acute and convalescent COVID-19. T cells, B-cell-depleted T cells, or PBMCs supplied cDNA or gDNA.

Cohort 3 donors counted as recovered after two negative PCRs, clearance, or resolved symptoms. The CDR3 covers 12 residues. V gave up 1 base and J gave up 2 bases, with 6 bases separating them. Looked up from germline, CDR1 is SQVTM and CDR2 is ANQGSEA. This table comes from immunoSEQ multiplex PCR, and its TCRdb copy is limited to in-frame clones, with some not included. Found here are approximately 440,000 clones, 90% of them singletons; the top ten hold 0.6%. The sequence came from a man in his late teens or twenties who had recovered from COVID-19. Sequenced material: PBMCs or T cells enriched from blood (not recorded which). The rearrangement uses TRBV29-1 and TRBJ2-7; maybe TRBD2 (5 bases). CDR3 protein: CSVEGETYEQYF. CDR3 nucleotides: TGCAGCGTTGAAGGGGAGACCTACGAGCAGTACTTC.